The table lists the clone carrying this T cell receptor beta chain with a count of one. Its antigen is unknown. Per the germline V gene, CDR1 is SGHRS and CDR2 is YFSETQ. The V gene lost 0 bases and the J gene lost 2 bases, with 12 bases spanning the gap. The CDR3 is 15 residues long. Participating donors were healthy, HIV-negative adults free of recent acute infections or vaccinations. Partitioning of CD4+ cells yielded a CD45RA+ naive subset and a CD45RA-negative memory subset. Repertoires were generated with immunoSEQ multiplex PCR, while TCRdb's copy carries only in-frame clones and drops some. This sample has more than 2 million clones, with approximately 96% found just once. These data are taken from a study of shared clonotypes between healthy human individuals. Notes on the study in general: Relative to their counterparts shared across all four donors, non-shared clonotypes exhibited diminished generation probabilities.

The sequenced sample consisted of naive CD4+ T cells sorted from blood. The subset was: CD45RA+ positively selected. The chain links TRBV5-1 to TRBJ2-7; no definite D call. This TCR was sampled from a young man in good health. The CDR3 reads CASSLEGLSAYEQYF. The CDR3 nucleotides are TGCGCCAGCAGCTTGGAAGGGTTATCAGCCTACGAGCAGTACTTC.